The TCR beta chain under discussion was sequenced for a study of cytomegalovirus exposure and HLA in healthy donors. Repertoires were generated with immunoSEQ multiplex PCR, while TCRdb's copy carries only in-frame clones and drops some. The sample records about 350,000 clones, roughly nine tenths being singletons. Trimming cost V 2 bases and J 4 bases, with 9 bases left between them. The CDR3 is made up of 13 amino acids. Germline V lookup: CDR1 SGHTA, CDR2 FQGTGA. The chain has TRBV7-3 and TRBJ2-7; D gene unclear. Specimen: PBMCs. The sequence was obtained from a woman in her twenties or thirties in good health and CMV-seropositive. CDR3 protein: CASSLGVEYEQYF. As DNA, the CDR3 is TGTGCCAGCAGCTTAGGGGTGGAGTACGAGCAGTACTTC.